This TCR beta chain appears in the sequencing data of a study of T-cell memory formation after mild COVID-19. Study observations and caveats: Some clones that responded turned up in pre-infection memory, which suggests that cross-reactive memory joined in.

A word on this clonotype: The antigen is unknown.

5'RACE primed at constant segments yielded TCR alpha and TCR beta cDNA libraries bearing sample barcodes and UMIs. MiXCR, applied by TCRdb to the 5' RACE reads, yields one record per CDR3 protein. The sample lists some 290,000 distinct CDR3 sequences; around 16% were seen once. V was clipped by 2 bases and J by 2 bases, with 9 bases between them. The germline CDR1 and CDR2 sequences are MNHEY and SVGAGI. This CDR3 is 14 amino acids long. The rearrangement links TRBV6-5 to TRBJ2-5; D not certain. The source is a young man who had mild COVID-19 (a few samples of this study predate the infection). Cell type and time point are not known. The sequencing input was PBMCs or a T cell subset sorted from them (not recorded which). CDR3 nucleotide sequence: TGTGCCAGCAGTTACACTGGACGGCAAGAGACCCAGTACTTC. Residues: CASSYTGRQETQYF.